This TCR beta chain was captured by sequencing in a study of early T cells in non-severe SARS-CoV-2 infection listed by TCRdb under 2021. Regarding the complete study: Bulk RNA from unsorted whole blood was used for TCR sequencing, so alpha and beta chains could not be paired. Overall study results and their limits: VDJdb matching was skewed toward anti-spike CD8 responses and likely underestimated virus-specific expansions, missing private and CD4 specificities.

The receptor library was made with 5' RACE. TCRdb records NextSeq 500 as the sequencer. Unique molecular identifiers were attached to individual cDNA molecules in the TCR library protocol so that sequencing error and PCR bias could be corrected. Both TCR alpha and beta chains were sequenced, and tight co-correlation was observed between alpha and beta sequence abundances in each sample. In the source study's methods: Decombinator V4 was used to annotate the V gene, J gene and CDR3 of the TCR sequences. TCRs were defined as expanded if a significant change between any two time points was detected under a Poisson model with p below 0.0001. Abundances of TCRs were expressed as counts per million after normalisation to the total number of TCRs sequenced in each sample. VDJdb, accessed on 1 November 2021, was searched for TCRs annotated for CMV, EBV and SARS-CoV-2, and TCRs annotated for more than one antigen were excluded. TCRdb reanalyzed the raw reads on its own, using fastp at Q25 for trimming and MiXCR for clone calling, and kept in-frame beta chains. When rows share a CDR3 protein, they turn into one entry using the most common DNA and genes. Clone size and V and J calls follow TCRdb, not the original study. In this sample the table shows roughly 110,000 distinct CDR3 sequences, around 10% of which occur a single time. The ten largest make up 7.6% of the sample.

As for this clonotype: Its antigen remains undetermined. Qualities for individual bases were not recorded, and no much larger clone is one base off.

The study was a case-control design nested within a healthcare worker cohort in London, UK, with weekly nasopharyngeal swab PCR tests and blood sampling. Healthcare workers were recruited during the week of the UK lockdown, between 23 and 31 March 2020, and followed weekly for up to roughly 15 weeks. Sequencing was carried out using whole blood. This receptor was identified in an adult who was a healthcare worker with PCR-confirmed SARS-CoV-2 infection or an uninfected control (not recorded which).

The CDR3 in this case is CASSLDRASNEQYF. Read as DNA, the sequence is TGTGCCAGCAGCTTGGACAGGGCATCTAACGAGCAGTACTTC. The sequence links TRBV7-8 to TRBJ2-7; 8 middle bases align to TRBD1. The germline V gene specifies SGHVS as CDR1 and FQNEAQ as CDR2. Ends trimmed: V by 3 bases, J by 5 bases; bases unmatched to a gene: 6. Reading from cysteine to phenylalanine, the CDR3 counts 14 amino acids. Just the 42-base CDR3 DNA is kept, in frame starting at base 1.